Below, 12 T cell receptor beta chains from the same sample are listed, as sequenced in a study of blood T cell repertoires in COVID-19. Only in-frame clones appear in the TCRdb table, and some are missing; sequencing was by immunoSEQ multiplex PCR. This table has about 160,000 clones, about 83% appearing once. Sequenced: peripheral blood. The receptors stem from a man aged 60 to 75 with acute or convalescent COVID-19.

The V call is TRBV30, the J call TRBJ1-5; 8 bases map to TRBD1. The CDR3 runs 15 residues. The junction had 11 bases not matched to a gene; V was cut back by 3 bases and J by 7 bases. Germline V gene lookup returns CDR1 GTSNPN and CDR2 SVGIG (reference sequence). This CDR3 is CAWSDGQGGYQPQHF. Here the CDR3 DNA reads TGTGCCTGGAGCGACGGACAGGGTGGTTACCAGCCCCAGCATTTT.

This chain uses TRBV30 with TRBJ2-1; maybe TRBD1 (6 bases). The CDR3 spans 13 residues. V lost 0 bases to trimming and J lost 6 bases, with 9 bases between them. Germline V lookup: CDR1 GTSNPN, CDR2 SVGIG (reference sequence). The CDR3 DNA follows: TGTGCCTGGAGTGTTCACAGGGTCAATGAGCAGTTCTTC. It is translated as CAWSVHRVNEQFF.

The chain has TRBV5-1 and TRBJ2-2; maybe TRBD2 (5 bases). Trimming removed 2 bases from V and 3 bases from J, with 8 bases in between. This CDR3 comprises 14 residues. Germline assignment: CDR1 SGHRS and CDR2 YFSETQ. CDR3 sequence reads: CASSFRRDTGELFF. CDR3 sequence (DNA): TGCGCCAGCAGCTTCCGGCGGGACACCGGGGAGCTGTTTTTT.

The chain joins TRBV6-5 to TRBJ1-3, with unresolved D. Per germline, CDR1 MNHEY and CDR2 SVGAGI. V lost 4 bases to trimming and J lost 3 bases, with 13 bases between them. The CDR3 length is 15 residues. The CDR3 loop reads CASSSKTAGGNTIYF. The CDR3 nucleotides read TGTGCCAGCAGTTCAAAGACCGCGGGTGGAAACACCATATATTTT.

This clone was detected a few times. The V call is TRBV10-1, the J call TRBJ2-2; D remains unclear. The V end lost 5 bases, the J end lost 6 bases, and 13 bases lay between the germline ends. Germline CDR1 reads WNHNN; CDR2 reads SYGVQD (reference sequence). The CDR3 has 14 amino acids. The CDR3 here is CASSLGVRSGELFF. The CDR3 bases are TGCGCCAGCAGTTTGGGCGTACGGTCCGGGGAGCTGTTTTTT.

The chain uses TRBV29-1 and TRBJ2-5, with 12 bases fitting TRBD1. V dropped 7 bases and J dropped 5; count of bases not matched to a gene: 8. The CDR3 extends over 14 amino acids. Per germline, CDR1 SQVTM and CDR2 ANQGSEA. The CDR3 sequence is CSAARDRGLETQYF. The DNA for the CDR3 is TGCAGCGCCGCAAGGGACAGGGGGCTTGAGACCCAGTACTTC.

The rearrangement joins TRBV30 to TRBJ2-3; the D is unclear. V gave up 1 base and J gave up 0 bases, with 14 bases separating them. The CDR3 runs to 16 residues. Per the germline V gene, CDR1 is GTSNPN and CDR2 is SVGIG (reference sequence). The CDR3 DNA reads as TGTGCCTGGAGTGCCCCGTCCCGAACTAGCACAGATACGCAGTATTTT. This gives the protein CAWSAPSRTSTDTQYF.

Only one count was recorded for this clone. This chain uses TRBV4-1 with TRBJ1-5; D may be TRBD1 (6 bases). Germline V gives CDR1 MGHRA, CDR2 YSYEKL. V dropped 1 base and J dropped 6 bases, with 10 bases sitting between them. The CDR3 extends over 14 amino acids. The CDR3 region is CASSQVGTSQPQHF. The DNA for the CDR3 is TGCGCCAGCAGCCAAGTCGGGACATCTCAGCCCCAGCATTTT.

The chain couples TRBV5-4 to TRBJ2-3; a weak D match, TRBD2 (5 bases). The germline V gene has CDR1 SGHNT and CDR2 YYREEE (reference sequence). There are 14 residues in the CDR3. The ends were cut back, 3 bases at V and 2 bases at J, with 10 bases in the middle. CDR3 DNA: TGTGCCAGCAGCTCTAGCAAGGTCACAGATACGCAGTATTTT. Its protein is CASSSSKVTDTQYF.

This clone has only a few counts. The chain recombines TRBV11-2 with TRBJ2-7; TRBD2 aligns across 10 bases. The CDR3 loop spans 14 amino acids. CDR1 and CDR2 from the germline V gene are SGHAT and FQNNGV. J gave up 7 bases and V 6 bases, and 9 bases lay outside the gene matches. CDR3 region: CASRLPGLAREQYF. Written as DNA, the CDR3 is TGTGCCAGCAGACTCCCGGGACTAGCGCGGGAGCAGTACTTC.

The chain employs TRBV6-4 and TRBJ1-5, with D possibly matching TRBD1 (6 bases). The CDR3 runs 15 residues. Germline V lookup: CDR1 MRHNA, CDR2 SNTAGT. The germline V and J ends were trimmed by 5 bases and 2 bases, with 13 bases remaining between them. Written as DNA, the CDR3 is TGTGCCAGCAGTTTGCAGGGGAGAGGCAATCAGCCCCAGCATTTT. The encoded protein is CASSLQGRGNQPQHF.

The rearrangement uses TRBV19 and TRBJ1-6; TRBD1 is a possible D gene (5 bases). V was trimmed by 7 bases and J by 10 bases, leaving 17 bases between them. The CDR3 contains 14 residues. Germline assignment: CDR1 LNHDA and CDR2 SQIVND (reference sequence). The CDR3, as DNA: TGTGCCAGTACCCTGGGGCAGGGAGGCTCACCCCTCCACTTT. This gives the protein CASTLGQGGSPLHF.